The 16 T cell receptor beta chains below all came from one sample that was sequenced in a study of shared clonotypes between healthy human individuals (TCRdb year 2020). CD8 naive samples consisted of CD45RO-negative cells that were positively selected for CCR7, yielding a CD45RA+CCR7+ population without TemRA cells. The library was generated by the immunoSEQ multiplex PCR assay. TCRdb took over this immuneACCESS table, retaining in-frame rearrangements with V and J assigned. Such tables are incomplete; in checked studies, under half of the missing clones stem from an unresolved V gene, and the remainder is unexplained. This sample is represented by some 740,000 clones; 90% to 95% of them were singletons. In total, the top ten clones hold 24% of the sample. The sequenced sample consisted of naive CD8+ T cells sorted from blood. Read against the paper, the sample's cell subset or site label means: CD45RA+CCR7+. The receptors were gathered from a man aged 25-45 years in good health.

The rearrangement joins TRBV19 to TRBJ1-2, with 9 bases that match TRBD1. The V segment lost 6 bases and the J segment 7 bases; nucleotides outside the gene matches: 6. CDR3 size: 13 residues. Per the germline V gene, CDR1 is LNHDA and CDR2 is SQIVND (reference sequence). This CDR3 is CASRAGTGLGYTF. CDR3 DNA: TGTGCCAGTAGAGCCGGGACAGGGCTTGGCTACACCTTC.

In its sample, this clone was seen a few times. Other DNA sequences within the sample encode an identical CDR3. This chain links TRBV27 with TRBJ2-6, with unresolved D. Trimming removed 3 bases from V and 4 bases from J, with 4 bases in between. The CDR3 extends over 13 amino acids. Germline V gives CDR1 MNHEY, CDR2 SMNVEV (reference sequence). The CDR3 DNA follows: TGTGCCAGCAGTTTTTCCGGGGCCAACGTCCTGACTTTC. Its protein product is CASSFSGANVLTF.

The chain combines TRBV15 with TRBJ2-3; no firm D call. Trimming took 0 bases from V and 3 from J, leaving 10 bases between them. The CDR3 contains 15 residues. Germline V CDR1 and CDR2: LNHNV, YYDKDF (reference sequence). In DNA form, the CDR3 reads TGTGCCACCAGCAGAGATCGTAGTGGTACAGATACGCAGTATTTT. This encodes CATSRDRSGTDTQYF.

V is TRBV4-3 and J is TRBJ2-7; 8 bases are a match to TRBD2. This CDR3 comprises 16 residues. Germline lookup yields CDR1 LGHNA and CDR2 YSLEER. V shed 0 bases, J shed 5 bases, and the junction held 9 bases outside the gene matches. The CDR3 loop reads CASSQDSSGSFNEQYF. The CDR3, as DNA: TGCGCCAGCAGCCAAGATTCAAGCGGGAGTTTCAACGAGCAGTACTTC.

The chain recombines TRBV21-1 with TRBJ2-7; the D call TRBD1 from the table was never checked on the DNA. TRBV21-1 is recorded as a pseudogene. This CDR3 region has 14 residues. CDR3 region: CASSIRQGAYEQYF. As DNA, the CDR3 is TGTGCCAGCAGCATTCGACAGGGGGCATACGAGCAGTACTTC.

The chain carries TRBV27 and TRBJ2-2; D gene uncertain. Germline V gene lookup returns CDR1 MNHEY and CDR2 SMNVEV (reference sequence). Trimming removed 3 bases at V and 5 bases at J, with 10 bases between. This CDR3 has 14 residues. The CDR3 loop reads CASSFGPSTGELFF. CDR3 nucleotides: TGTGCCAGCAGTTTCGGCCCCAGTACCGGGGAGCTGTTTTTT.

Notes on this clone: Other DNA sequences in this sample translate to the same CDR3. This sequence joins TRBV5-1 and TRBJ2-7; possibly TRBD1 for D (5 bases). The germline V and J ends were trimmed by 0 bases and 3 bases, with 7 bases remaining between them. The V gene's germline CDR1 is SGHRS and CDR2 YFSETQ. This CDR3 region has 13 residues. The CDR3 protein is CASSLDRGYEQYF. In nucleotides, the CDR3 is TGCGCCAGCAGCTTGGATAGGGGCTACGAGCAGTACTTC.

This chain joins TRBV27 and TRBJ2-5, with a possible D match to TRBD2 (5 bases). CDR3 length: 15 residues. V lost 5 bases and J 5 bases, leaving 18 bases between the germline ends. CDR1 is MNHEY and CDR2 is SMNVEV in the germline V gene (reference sequence). The DNA of the CDR3 is TGTGCCAGCAGTACCCAAGGCCGGGAACGGGAGACCCAGTACTTC. Encoded protein: CASSTQGRERETQYF.

The chain employs TRBV6-1 and TRBJ1-2; a possible D gene is TRBD1 (5 bases). Trimming shortened V by 3 bases and J by 4 bases, and 9 bases separated the two germline ends. The CDR3 totals 13 residues. Germline V gives CDR1 MNHNS, CDR2 SASEGT. This CDR3 reads CASSDAGPYGYTF. The CDR3 nucleotides are TGTGCCAGCAGTGACGCAGGGCCCTATGGCTACACCTTC.

The chain combines TRBV10-3 with TRBJ1-2; possibly TRBD1 for D (6 bases). The CDR3 is 14 amino acids. Germline V gene lookup returns CDR1 ENHRY and CDR2 SYGVKD. V was pared by 2 bases and J by 7 bases, with 14 bases between. DNA of the CDR3: TGTGCCATCAGTGAGGTTCGGGGGGCGGGTGGCTACACCTTC. Its protein product is CAISEVRGAGGYTF.

This clone is a singleton in its sample. Within the sample, other DNA sequences also encode this same CDR3. J is TRBJ2-1 and V is TRBV7-6, with 11 positions matching TRBD2. The CDR3 has 16 residues. Trimming at V came to 5 bases and at J to 4 bases, leaving 7 bases not matched to a gene. Germline loops: CDR1 SGHVS, CDR2 FNYEAQ. The CDR3 spells CASSLSLAGGYNEQFF. CDR3 coding DNA: TGTGCCAGCAGCCTAAGTCTAGCGGGAGGTTACAATGAGCAGTTCTTC.

CDR3 residues: CASSFPNEGLMGYEQYF. The CDR3 nucleotides are TGTGCCAGCAGCTTCCCGAACGAGGGGTTAATGGGCTACGAGCAGTACTTC. The chain links TRBV7-9 to TRBJ2-7, with D possibly being TRBD1 or TRBD2 (5 bases each). Germline CDR1 is SEHNR and CDR2 is FQNEAQ (reference sequence). There are 17 residues in the CDR3. The V and J ends lost 3 bases and 3 bases respectively, with 21 bases between them. The whole variable domain, filled in from reference TRBV7-9 and TRBJ2-7, reads DTGVSQNPRHKITKRGQNVTFRCDPISEHNRLYWYRQTLGQGPEFLTYFQNEAQLEKSRLLSDRFSAERPKGSFSTLEIQRTEQGDSAMYLCASSFPNEGLMGYEQYFGPGTRLTVT.

The chain has TRBV6-1 and TRBJ2-7, with 9 positions matching TRBD2. Looked up from germline, CDR1 is MNHNS and CDR2 is SASEGT. V shed 5 bases and J 2 bases; nucleotides not matched to a gene: 7. The CDR3 spans 15 residues. The CDR3 bases are TGTGCCAGCAGTCTCCTAGCGGGAAGAGCCTACGAGCAGTACTTC. Its translation is CASSLLAGRAYEQYF.

The chain has TRBV28 and TRBJ2-7; the D is unclear. With 4 bases removed from V and 1 base from J, the gap between germline ends came to 14 bases. Germline V gives CDR1 MDHEN, CDR2 SYDVKM. The CDR3 covers 15 residues. CDR3 sequence reads: CASSSDWTGSYEQYF. The CDR3 DNA reads as TGTGCCAGCAGTTCAGATTGGACGGGTTCCTACGAGCAGTACTTC.

V gene TRBV14 combines with J gene TRBJ2-7; 8 bases agree with TRBD2. The CDR3 extends over 16 amino acids. Germline V gene data show CDR1 as SGHDN and CDR2 as FVKESK. V lost 2 bases to trimming and J lost 5 bases; unmatched junction nucleotides: 11. CDR3 residues: CASSQIKSGSSHEQYF. CDR3 bases: TGTGCCAGCAGCCAAATAAAAAGCGGGAGTTCCCACGAGCAGTACTTC. The whole variable domain, filled in from reference TRBV14 and TRBJ2-7, reads EAGVTQFPSHSVIEKGQTVTLRCDPISGHDNLYWYRRVMGKEIKFLLHFVKESKQDESGMPNNRFLAERTGGTYSTLKVQPAELEDSGVYFCASSQIKSGSSHEQYFGPGTRLTVT.

The chain links TRBV9 to TRBJ2-1, with 11 positions matching TRBD2. The CDR3 contains 19 residues. V dropped 2 bases and J dropped 4; count of bases not matched to a gene: 14. Germline V lookup: CDR1 SGDLS, CDR2 YYNGEE. The DNA of the CDR3 is TGTGCCAGCAGCGTCCGACTAGCGGGATATAAACACGGATACAATGAGCAGTTCTTC. As protein: CASSVRLAGYKHGYNEQFF.